This T cell receptor beta chain originates from a study of cytomegalovirus exposure and HLA in healthy donors. Across the study: Earlier, 150 million to 200 million T cells were analyzed, and about 100 million unique TCR beta sequences were found among them. Whole-study results and caveats: According to an earlier analysis, most TCR beta V segments yielded productive rearrangements about 87% or about 30% of the time. It was reported that TCR beta sequences correctly inferred the HLA-A and HLA-B alleles for most subjects.

About this clone: As yet, its antigen is unknown.

Germline CDR1 SEHNR, CDR2 FQNEAQ (reference sequence). CDR3 length: 15 residues. V was clipped by 5 bases and J by 3 bases, with 13 bases between them. Vbeta (60) and Jbeta (13) primers were used in the PCR. Libraries were prepared by immunoSEQ multiplex PCR; TCRdb keeps only in-frame clonotypes and omits some of them. The repertoire holds fewer than 150,000 clones, with roughly 85% as singletons. The source is a woman in her twenties or thirties in good health and CMV-seropositive. Sequencing used PBMCs. The V gene is TRBV7-9, the J gene TRBJ2-2; maybe TRBD1 (6 bases). DNA for the CDR3: TGTGCCAGCAGCATAACACAGGGAGACACCGGGGAGCTGTTTTTT. It is translated as CASSITQGDTGELFF. The variable domain in full, completed from reference TRBV7-9 and TRBJ2-2, reads DTGVSQNPRHKITKRGQNVTFRCDPISEHNRLYWYRQTLGQGPEFLTYFQNEAQLEKSRLLSDRFSAERPKGSFSTLEIQRTEQGDSAMYLCASSITQGDTGELFFGEGSRLTVL.